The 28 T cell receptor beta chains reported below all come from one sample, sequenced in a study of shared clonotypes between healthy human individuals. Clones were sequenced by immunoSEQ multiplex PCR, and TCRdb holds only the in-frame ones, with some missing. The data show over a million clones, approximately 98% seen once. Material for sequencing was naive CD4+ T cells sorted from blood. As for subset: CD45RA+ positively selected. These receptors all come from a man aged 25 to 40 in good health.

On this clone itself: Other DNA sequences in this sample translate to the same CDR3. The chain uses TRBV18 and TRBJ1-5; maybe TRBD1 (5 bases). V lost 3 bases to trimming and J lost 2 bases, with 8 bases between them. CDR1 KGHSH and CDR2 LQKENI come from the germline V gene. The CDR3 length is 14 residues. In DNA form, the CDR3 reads TGTGCCAGCTCACCGGGGGTAGGCAATCAGCCCCAGCATTTT. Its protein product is CASSPGVGNQPQHF.

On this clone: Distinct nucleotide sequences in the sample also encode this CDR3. The CDR3 reads CASSPGPGNTEAFF. The DNA for the CDR3 is TGCGCCAGCAGCCCCGGACCGGGAAACACTGAAGCTTTCTTT. The chain combines TRBV5-1 with TRBJ1-1; D is undetermined. V was cut by 4 bases and J by 2 bases, with 12 bases left in between. Germline V gene lookup returns CDR1 SGHRS and CDR2 YFSETQ. CDR3 length: 14 amino acids. Based on the CDR3 plus reference TRBV5-1 and TRBJ1-1, the full variable domain is KAGVTQTPRYLIKTRGQQVTLSCSPISGHRSVSWYQQTPGQGLQFLFEYFSETQRNKGNFPGRFSGRQFSNSRSEMNVSTLELGDSALYLCASSPGPGNTEAFFGQGTRLTVV.

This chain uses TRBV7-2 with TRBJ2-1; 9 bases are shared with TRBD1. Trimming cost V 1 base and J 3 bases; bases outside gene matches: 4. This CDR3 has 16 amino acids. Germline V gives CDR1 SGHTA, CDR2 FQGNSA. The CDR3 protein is CASSLDRTGVYNEQFF. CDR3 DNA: TGTGCCAGCAGCTTAGACCGGACAGGGGTCTACAATGAGCAGTTCTTC.

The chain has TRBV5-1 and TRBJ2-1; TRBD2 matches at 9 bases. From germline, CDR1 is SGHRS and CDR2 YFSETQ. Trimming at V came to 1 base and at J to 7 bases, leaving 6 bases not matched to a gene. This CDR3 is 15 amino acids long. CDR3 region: CASSLMSSGTNEQFF. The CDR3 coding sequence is TGCGCCAGCAGCTTGATGTCTAGCGGGACGAATGAGCAGTTCTTC.

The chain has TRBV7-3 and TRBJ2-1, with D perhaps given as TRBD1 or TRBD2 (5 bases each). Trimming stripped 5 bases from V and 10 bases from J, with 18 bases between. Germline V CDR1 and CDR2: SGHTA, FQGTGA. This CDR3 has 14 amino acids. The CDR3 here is CASSPTGRAAEQFF. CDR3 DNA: TGTGCCAGCAGCCCGACGGGACGGGCCGCAGAGCAGTTCTTC.

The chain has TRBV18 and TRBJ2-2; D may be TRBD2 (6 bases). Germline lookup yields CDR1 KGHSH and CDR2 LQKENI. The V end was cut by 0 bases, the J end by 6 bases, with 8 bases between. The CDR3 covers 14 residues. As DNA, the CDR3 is TGTGCCAGCTCACCACCGGGGGGAGCCGGGGAGCTGTTTTTT. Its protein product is CASSPPGGAGELFF.

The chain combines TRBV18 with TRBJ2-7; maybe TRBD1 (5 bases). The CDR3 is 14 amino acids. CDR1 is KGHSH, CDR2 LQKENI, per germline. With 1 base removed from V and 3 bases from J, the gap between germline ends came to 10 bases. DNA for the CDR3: TGTGCCAGCTCACCACATCAGACAGACTACGAGCAGTACTTC. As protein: CASSPHQTDYEQYF.

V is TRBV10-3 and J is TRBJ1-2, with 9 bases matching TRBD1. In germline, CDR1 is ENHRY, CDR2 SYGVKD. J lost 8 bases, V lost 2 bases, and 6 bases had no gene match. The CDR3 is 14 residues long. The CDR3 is CAISETGQGGGYTF. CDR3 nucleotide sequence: TGTGCCATCAGTGAGACGGGACAGGGCGGCGGCTACACCTTC.

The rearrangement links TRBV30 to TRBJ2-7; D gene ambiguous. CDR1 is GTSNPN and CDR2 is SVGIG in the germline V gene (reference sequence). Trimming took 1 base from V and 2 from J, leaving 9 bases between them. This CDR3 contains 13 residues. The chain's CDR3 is CAWSDGDTYEQYF. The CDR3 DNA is TGTGCCTGGAGTGATGGGGATACCTACGAGCAGTACTTC.

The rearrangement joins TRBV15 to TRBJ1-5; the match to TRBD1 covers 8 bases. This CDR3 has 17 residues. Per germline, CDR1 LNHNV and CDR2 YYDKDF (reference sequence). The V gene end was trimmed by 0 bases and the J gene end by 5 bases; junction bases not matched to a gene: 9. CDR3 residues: CATSRDLRTGRHQPQHF. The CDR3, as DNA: TGTGCCACCAGCAGAGATTTAAGGACAGGGCGACATCAGCCCCAGCATTTT.

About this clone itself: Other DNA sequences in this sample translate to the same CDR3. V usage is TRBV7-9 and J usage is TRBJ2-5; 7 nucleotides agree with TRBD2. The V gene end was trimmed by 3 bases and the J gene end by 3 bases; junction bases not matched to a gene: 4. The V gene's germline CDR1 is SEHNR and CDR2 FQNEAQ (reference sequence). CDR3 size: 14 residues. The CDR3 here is CASSLGLAEETQYF. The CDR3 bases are TGTGCCAGCAGCTTGGGGCTAGCGGAAGAGACCCAGTACTTC.

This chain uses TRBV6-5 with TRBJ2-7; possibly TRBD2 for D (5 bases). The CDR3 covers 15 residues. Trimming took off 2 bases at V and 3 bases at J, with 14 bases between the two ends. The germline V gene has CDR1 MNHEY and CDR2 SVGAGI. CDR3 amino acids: CASSYRGIAFYEQYF. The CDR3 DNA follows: TGTGCCAGCAGTTACCGGGGAATCGCTTTCTACGAGCAGTACTTC.

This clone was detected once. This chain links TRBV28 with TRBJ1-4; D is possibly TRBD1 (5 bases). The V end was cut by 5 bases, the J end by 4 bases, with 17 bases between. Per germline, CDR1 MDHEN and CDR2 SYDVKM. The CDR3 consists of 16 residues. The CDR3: CASSPPGRGHNEKLFF. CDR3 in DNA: TGTGCCAGCAGTCCCCCGGGTCGGGGCCATAATGAAAAACTGTTTTTT.

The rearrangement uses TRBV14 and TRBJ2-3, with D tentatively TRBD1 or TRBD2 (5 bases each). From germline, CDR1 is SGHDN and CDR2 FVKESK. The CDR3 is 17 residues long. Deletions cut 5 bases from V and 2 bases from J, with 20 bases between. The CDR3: CASSGGEGPVITDTQYF. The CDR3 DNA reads TGTGCCAGCAGCGGAGGCGAGGGACCCGTTATCACAGATACGCAGTATTTT.

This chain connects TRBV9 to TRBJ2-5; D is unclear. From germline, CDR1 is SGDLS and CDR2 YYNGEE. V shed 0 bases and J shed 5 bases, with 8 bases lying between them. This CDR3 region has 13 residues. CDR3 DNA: TGTGCCAGCAGCGTAGGGCACGGGGAGACCCAGTACTTC. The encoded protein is CASSVGHGETQYF.

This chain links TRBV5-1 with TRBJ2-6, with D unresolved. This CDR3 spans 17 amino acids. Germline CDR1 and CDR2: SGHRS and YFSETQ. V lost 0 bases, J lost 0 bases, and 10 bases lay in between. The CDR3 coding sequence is TGCGCCAGCAGCTTGGCAACGGTGAGCTCTGGGGCCAACGTCCTGACTTTC. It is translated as CASSLATVSSGANVLTF.

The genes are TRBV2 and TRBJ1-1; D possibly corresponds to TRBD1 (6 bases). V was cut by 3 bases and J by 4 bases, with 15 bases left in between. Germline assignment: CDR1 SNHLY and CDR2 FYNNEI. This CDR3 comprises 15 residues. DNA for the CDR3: TGTGCCAGCAGTGATGGAGGTACAGGGATCACTGAAGCTTTCTTT. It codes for CASSDGGTGITEAFF.

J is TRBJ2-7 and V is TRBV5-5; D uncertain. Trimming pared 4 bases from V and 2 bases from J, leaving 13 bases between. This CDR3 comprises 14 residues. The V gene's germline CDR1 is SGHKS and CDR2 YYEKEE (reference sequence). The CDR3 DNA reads TGTGCCAGCAGCCCTCTACGCGAAACCTACGAGCAGTACTTC. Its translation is CASSPLRETYEQYF.

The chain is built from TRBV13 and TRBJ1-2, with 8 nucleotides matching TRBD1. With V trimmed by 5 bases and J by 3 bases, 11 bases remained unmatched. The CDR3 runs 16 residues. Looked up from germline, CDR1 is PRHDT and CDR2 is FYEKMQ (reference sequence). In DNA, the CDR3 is TGTGCCAGCAGCCTCAAGTCAGGGGGCGCGGACTATGGCTACACCTTC. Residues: CASSLKSGGADYGYTF.

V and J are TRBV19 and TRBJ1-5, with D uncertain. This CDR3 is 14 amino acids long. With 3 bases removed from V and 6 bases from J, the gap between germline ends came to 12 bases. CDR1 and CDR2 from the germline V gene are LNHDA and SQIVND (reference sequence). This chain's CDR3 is CASSMMGRRQPQHF. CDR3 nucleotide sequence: TGTGCCAGTAGTATGATGGGTAGGCGTCAGCCCCAGCATTTT.

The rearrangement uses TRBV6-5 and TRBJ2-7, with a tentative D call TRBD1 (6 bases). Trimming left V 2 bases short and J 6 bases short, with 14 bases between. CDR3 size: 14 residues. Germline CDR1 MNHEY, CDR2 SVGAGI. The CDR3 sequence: CASSYTSLQGEQYF. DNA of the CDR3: TGTGCCAGCAGTTACACATCCCTACAGGGCGAGCAGTACTTC.

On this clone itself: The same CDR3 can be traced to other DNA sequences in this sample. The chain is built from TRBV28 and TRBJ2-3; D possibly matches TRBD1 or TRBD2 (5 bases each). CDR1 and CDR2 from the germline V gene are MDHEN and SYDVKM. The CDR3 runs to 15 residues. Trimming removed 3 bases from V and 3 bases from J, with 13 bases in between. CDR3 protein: CASSFPPGSTDTQYF. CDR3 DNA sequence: TGTGCCAGCAGTTTTCCCCCAGGGAGTACAGATACGCAGTATTTT.

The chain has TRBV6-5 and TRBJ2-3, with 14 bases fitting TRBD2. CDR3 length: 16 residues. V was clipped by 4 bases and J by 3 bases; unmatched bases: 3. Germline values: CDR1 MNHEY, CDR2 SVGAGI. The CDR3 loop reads CASSFRTSGRTDTQYF. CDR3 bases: TGTGCCAGCAGTTTTCGGACTAGCGGGAGGACAGATACGCAGTATTTT.

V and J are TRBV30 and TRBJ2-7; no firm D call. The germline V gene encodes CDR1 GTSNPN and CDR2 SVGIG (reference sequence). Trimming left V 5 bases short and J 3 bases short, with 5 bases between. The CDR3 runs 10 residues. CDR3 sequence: CAWQGYEQYF. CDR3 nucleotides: TGTGCCTGGCAAGGCTACGAGCAGTACTTC. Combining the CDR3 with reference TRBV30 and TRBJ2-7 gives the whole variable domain SQTIHQWPATLVQPVGSPLSLECTVEGTSNPNLYWYRQAAGRGLQLLFYSVGIGQISSEVPQNLSASRPQDRQFILSSKKLLLSDSGFYLCAWQGYEQYFGPGTRLTVT.

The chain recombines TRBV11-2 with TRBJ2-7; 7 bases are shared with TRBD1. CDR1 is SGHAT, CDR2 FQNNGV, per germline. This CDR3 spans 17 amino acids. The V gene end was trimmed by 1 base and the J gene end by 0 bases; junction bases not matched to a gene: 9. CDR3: CASSLGRLGDSSYEQYF. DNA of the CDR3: TGTGCCAGCAGCTTAGGCCGGCTGGGGGACAGCTCCTACGAGCAGTACTTC.

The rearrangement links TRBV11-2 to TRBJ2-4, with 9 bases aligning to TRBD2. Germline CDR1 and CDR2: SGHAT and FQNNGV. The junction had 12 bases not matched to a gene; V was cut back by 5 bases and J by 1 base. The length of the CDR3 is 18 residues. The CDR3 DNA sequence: TGTGCCAGCAGCCCTAGGCCCTACGGGACTAGCGCCAAAAACATTCAGTACTTC. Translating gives CASSPRPYGTSAKNIQYF.

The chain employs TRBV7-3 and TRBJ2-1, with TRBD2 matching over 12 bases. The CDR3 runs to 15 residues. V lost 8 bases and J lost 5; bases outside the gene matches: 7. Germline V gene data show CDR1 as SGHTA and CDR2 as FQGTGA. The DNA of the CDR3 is TGTGCCAGCGCGATAGGACTAGCGGGAAACAATGAGCAGTTCTTC. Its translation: CASAIGLAGNNEQFF.

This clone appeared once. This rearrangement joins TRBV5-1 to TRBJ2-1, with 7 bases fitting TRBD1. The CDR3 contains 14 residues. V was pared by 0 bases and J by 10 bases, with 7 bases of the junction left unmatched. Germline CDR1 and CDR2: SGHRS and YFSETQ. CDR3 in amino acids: CASSLGTGLGEQFF. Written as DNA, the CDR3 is TGCGCCAGCAGCTTGGGGACAGGCCTAGGGGAGCAGTTCTTC.